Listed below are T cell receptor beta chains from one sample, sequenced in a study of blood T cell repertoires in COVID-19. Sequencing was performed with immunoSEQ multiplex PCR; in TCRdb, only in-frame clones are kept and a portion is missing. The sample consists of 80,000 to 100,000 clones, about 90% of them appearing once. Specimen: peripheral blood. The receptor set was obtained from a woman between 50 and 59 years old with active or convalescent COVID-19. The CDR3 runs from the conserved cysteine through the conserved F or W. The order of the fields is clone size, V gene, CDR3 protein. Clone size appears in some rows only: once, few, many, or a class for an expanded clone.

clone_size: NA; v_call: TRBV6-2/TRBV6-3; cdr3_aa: CASSSMTGWEAFF
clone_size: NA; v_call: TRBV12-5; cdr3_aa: CASGLGQGNGYTF
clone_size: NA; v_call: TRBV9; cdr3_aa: CASSVGAGVLTDTQYF
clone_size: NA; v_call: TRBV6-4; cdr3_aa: CASSDRGQGGGGYTF
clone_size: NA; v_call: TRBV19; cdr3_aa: CASSYSAPNYGYTF
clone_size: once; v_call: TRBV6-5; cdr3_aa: CASRGGVSYGYTF
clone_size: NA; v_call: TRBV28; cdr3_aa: CASSLGGTGNTEAFF
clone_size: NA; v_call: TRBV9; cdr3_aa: CASSVAGGIPDTQYF
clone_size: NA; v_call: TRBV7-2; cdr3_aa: CASSPGTSGERRETQYF
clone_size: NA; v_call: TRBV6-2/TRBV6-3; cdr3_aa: CASSRRTSGGTDTQYF
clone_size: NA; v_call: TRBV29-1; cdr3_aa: CSVAGGGMIGELFF
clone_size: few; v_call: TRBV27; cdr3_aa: CASSSRGQITDTQYF
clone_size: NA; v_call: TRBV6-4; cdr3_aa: CASSERRTEAFF
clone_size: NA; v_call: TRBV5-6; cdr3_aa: CASSLGSTGGAGYTF
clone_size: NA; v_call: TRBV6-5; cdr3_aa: CASSYGGYYEQYF
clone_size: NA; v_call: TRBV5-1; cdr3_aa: CASSLSQGGEKLFF
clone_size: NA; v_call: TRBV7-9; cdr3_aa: CASSLGAQELNQPQHF
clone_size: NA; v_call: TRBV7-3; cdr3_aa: CASSPNFGGELFF
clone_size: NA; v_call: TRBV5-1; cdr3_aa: CASSLVSGDTGELFF
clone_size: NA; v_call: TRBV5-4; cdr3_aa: CASSWPGLAGNEQFF
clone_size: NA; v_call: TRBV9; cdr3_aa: CASSVGQDHNEQFF
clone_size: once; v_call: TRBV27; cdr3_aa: CASSASRGDTGELFF
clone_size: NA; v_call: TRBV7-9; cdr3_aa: CASSQTGDNTEAFF
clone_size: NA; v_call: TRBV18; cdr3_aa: CASSPPTRRDTQYF
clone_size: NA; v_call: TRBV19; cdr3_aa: CASTPRGLRSPLHF
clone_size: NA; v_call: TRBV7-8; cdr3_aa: CASGQGYGYTF
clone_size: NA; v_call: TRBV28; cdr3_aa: CASVEGMNTEAFF
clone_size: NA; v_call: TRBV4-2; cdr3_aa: CASSQAAGVSYEQYF
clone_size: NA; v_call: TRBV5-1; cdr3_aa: CASRTTGTGYGYTF
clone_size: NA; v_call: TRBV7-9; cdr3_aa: CASSFGSGFFDQPQHF
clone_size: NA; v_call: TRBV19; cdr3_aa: CASSIEGPVRGGELFF
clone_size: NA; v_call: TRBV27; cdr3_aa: CASRSDRGPPSVLSTDTQYF
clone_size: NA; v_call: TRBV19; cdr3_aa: CASSPRQGMMAFF
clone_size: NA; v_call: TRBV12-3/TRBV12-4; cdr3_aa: CASTSPGGYGYTF
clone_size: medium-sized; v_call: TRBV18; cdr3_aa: CASSPGTGKLGEQYF
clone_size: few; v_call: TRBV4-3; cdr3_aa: CASSQDPTVGSPLHF
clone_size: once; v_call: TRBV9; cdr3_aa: CASSEDVQGSYNEQFF
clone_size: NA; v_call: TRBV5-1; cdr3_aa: CASSLTQFSDRVFPYEQYF
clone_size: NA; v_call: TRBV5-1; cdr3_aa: CASSSRVEETQYF
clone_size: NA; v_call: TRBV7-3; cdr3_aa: CASSSGLVGPYNEQFF
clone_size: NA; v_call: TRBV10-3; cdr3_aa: CAISTGTSVGELFF
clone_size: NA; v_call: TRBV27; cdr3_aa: CASSPFDRANTEAFF
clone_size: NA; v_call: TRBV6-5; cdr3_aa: CASSRRWVRVEAFF
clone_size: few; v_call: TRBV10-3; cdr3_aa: CAIRRTSGVGRSYNEQFF
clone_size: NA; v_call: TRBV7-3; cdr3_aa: CASSRTGDTEAFF